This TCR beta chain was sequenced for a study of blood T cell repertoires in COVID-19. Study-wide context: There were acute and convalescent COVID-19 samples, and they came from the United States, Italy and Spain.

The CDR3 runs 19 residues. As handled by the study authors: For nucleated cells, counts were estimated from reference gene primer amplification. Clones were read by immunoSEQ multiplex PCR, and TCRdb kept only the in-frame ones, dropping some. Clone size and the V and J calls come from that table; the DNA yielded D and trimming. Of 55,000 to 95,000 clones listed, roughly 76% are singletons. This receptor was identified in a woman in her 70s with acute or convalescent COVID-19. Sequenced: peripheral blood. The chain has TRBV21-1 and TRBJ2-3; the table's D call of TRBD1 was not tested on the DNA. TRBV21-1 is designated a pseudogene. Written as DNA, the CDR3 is TGTGCCAGCAGCTTAAAGTGGGGGCCGCAGGGGGCGAGGACAGATACGCAGTATTTT. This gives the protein CASSLKWGPQGARTDTQYF.